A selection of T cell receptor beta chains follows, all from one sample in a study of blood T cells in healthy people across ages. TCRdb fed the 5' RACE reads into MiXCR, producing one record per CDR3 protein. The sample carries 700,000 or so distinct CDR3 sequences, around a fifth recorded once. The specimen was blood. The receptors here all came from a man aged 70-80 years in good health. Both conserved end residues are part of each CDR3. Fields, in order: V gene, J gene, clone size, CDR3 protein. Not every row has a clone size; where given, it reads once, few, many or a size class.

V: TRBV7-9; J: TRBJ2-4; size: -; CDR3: CANSLGGSIQYF
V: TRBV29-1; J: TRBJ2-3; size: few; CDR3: CSVESSRDTQYF
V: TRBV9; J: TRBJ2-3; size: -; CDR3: CASSVEPSTSTDTQYF
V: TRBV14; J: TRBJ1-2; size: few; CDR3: CASSHQRSGGLDYGYTF
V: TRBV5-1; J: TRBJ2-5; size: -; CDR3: CASSLGPSGKRETQYF
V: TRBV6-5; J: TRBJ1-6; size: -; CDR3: CASSYSGMTGRAYNSPLHF
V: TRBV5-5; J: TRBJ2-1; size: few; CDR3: CASSLELAGGWNEQFF
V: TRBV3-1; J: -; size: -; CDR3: CASSQDVLYGGQYF
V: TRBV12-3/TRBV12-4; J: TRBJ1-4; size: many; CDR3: CASSFRGNEKLFF
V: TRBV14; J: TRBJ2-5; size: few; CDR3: CASSPASLASETQYF
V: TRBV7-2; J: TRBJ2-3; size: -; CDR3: CASSRTGEDTQYF
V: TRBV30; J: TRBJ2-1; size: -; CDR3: CAWAGTGGASYNEQFF
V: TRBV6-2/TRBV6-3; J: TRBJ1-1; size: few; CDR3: CASGRGPRGTEAFF
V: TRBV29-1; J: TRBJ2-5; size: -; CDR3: CSVEDSYQETQYF
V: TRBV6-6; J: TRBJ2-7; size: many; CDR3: CASSYSRDRDPAFYEQYF
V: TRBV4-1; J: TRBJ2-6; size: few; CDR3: CASSVPGTSGANVLTF
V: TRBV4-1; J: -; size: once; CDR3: CASSQVAGIETYEQYF
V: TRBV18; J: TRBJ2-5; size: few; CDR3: CASSAVLIEETQYF
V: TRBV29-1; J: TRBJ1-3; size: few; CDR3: CSVEEAYSGNTIYF
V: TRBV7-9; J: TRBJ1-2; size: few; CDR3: CASSPYGYGYTF
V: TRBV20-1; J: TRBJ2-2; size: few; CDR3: CSAPGRSTGELFF
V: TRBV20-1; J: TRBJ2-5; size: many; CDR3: CSARTSGREQETQYF
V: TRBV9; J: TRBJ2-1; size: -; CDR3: CASSDRLAGGNNEQFF
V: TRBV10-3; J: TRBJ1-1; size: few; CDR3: CAIRVGIEAFF
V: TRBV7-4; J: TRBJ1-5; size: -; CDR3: CASSLGFKGQPQHF
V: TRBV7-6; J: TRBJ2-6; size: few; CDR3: CASSPQSLPGANVLTF
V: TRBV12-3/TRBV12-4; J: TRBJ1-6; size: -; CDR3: CASSLSTRGSPHF
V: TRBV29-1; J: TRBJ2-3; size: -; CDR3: CSVEGVAGGLDTQYF
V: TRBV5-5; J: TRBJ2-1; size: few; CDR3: CASSFYLTSAGVEFF
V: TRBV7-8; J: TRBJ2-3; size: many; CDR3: CASSFPGTQTSTDTQYF
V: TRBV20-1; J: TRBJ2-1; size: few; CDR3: CSAGLAGGSYNEQFF
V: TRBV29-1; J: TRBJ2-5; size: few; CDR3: CSVRTWETQYF
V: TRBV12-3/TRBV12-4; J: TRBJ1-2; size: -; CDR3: CASSLAATYGYTF
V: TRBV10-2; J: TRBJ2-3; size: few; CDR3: CASSEKLGLAGGSTDTQYF
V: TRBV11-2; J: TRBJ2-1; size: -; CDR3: CASRRPWRDNEQFF
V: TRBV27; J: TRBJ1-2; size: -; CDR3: CASSFKGTTNYGYTF
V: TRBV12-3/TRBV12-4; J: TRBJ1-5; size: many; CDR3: CASSITGVGQPQHF
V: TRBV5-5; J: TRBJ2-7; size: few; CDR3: CASSSSSGLARYEQYF
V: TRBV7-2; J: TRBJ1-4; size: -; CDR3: CASSRDSTATNEKLFF
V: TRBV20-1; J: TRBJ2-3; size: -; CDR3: CSARTSGGGGYTQYF
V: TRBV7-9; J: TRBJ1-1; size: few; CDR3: CASSFSSSTEAFF
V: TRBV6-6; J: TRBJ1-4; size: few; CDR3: CASSYRDGNEKLFF
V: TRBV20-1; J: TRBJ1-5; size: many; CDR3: CSAGKRHGTNQPQHF
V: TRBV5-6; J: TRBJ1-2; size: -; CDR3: CASSIQDGYTF
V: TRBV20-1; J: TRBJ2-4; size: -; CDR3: CSARGTGYHIVF
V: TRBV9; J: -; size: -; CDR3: CASSVGTIHQETQYF
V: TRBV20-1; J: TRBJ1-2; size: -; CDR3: CSARPDRGGYTF
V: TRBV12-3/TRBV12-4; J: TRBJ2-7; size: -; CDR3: CATAHGQGFSYEQYF
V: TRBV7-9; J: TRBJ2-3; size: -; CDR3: CASIASGGLPDTQYF
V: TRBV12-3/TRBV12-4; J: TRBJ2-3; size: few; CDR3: CASRRQGAADTQYF
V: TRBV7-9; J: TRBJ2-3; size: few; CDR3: CASSVGGETDTQYF
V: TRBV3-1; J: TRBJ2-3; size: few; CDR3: CASSTLSDTQYF
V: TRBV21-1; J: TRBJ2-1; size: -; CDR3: CASCKQRGYNEQFF
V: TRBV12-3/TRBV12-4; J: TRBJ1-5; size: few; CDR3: CASSLRGSGNQPQHF
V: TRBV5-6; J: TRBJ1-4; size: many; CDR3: CASGIAGVEKLFF
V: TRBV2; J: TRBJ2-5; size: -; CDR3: CASRDAFQETQYF
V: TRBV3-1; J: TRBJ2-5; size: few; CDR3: CASSHTGTVQTQYF
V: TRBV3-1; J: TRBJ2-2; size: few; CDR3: CASSLRVGIAGELFF
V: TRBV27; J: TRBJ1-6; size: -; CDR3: CASRSQGNRSPLHF
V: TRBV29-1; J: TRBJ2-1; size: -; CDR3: CSVERGLVTHNEQFF